The present entry profiles one TCR beta chain with its context. The CDR3 runs 19 residues. The data were taken from a study of T cell responses to AZD1222 COVID-19 vaccine. Repertoires were generated with immunoSEQ multiplex PCR, while TCRdb's copy carries only in-frame clones and drops some. The sample records some 130,000 clones, about 85% being singletons. The chain uses TRBV21-1 and TRBJ1-5. TRBV21-1 is listed as a pseudogene. The sequenced sample was peripheral blood, obtained on day 0 of AZD1222 vaccination. The receptor was derived from an adult in good health. CDR3 DNA: TGTGCCAGCAGCAAGGCCCCGGCGGGGGGGATAAATAGCAATCAGCCCCAGCATTTT. Amino acids: CASSKAPAGGINSNQPQHF.